This TCR beta chain is drawn from a study of T cell clones after liver transplantation. Study details: Graft-donor-reactive sequences were compared with third-party-reactive TCRbeta sequences from pre-transplant mixed lymphocyte reactions.

Findings of the study overall: In a couple of subjects, few donor cells limited the measurable donor-reactive repertoire. These preliminary findings come from unstandardized post-transplant sampling times.

Sorting of unstimulated PBMCs yielded separate CD3+CD4+ and CD3+CD8+ fractions. V was shortened by 5 bases and J by 0 bases, with 17 bases between the two germline ends. The germline gives CDR1 ENHRY, CDR2 SYGVKD. The CDR3 loop spans 18 amino acids. Details on this clone: The antigen is not known.

Only in-frame clones appear in the TCRdb table, and some are missing; sequencing was by immunoSEQ multiplex PCR. The sample comprises some 60,000 clones, about two thirds of which are singletons, and approximately 3% rests with the top ten. The genes are TRBV10-3 and TRBJ2-6, with D perhaps TRBD2 (6 bases). The TCR originated in a human patient who received a liver transplant. Some T cells may have come from the graft donor. The sequencing used CD4+ T cells from blood, collected at the 15-month timepoint. This chain's CDR3 is CAISSPGGGFSGANVLTF. For the CDR3, the DNA is TGTGCCATCAGTTCCCCGGGTGGGGGGTTCTCTGGGGCCAACGTCCTGACTTTC.